These T cell receptor beta chains were read from a single sample in a study of follicular helper T cells after annual influenza vaccination. Only in-frame clones appear in the TCRdb table, and some are missing; sequencing was by immunoSEQ multiplex PCR. The sample carries 25,000 to 35,000 clones, approximately 78% recorded once. Here the sequenced sample was CXCR5+ CD38- circulating T follicular helper cells from blood, taken on the day of influenza vaccination. These receptors were obtained from an adult who received the influenza vaccine. Both conserved end residues are trimmed from each CDR3.

CDR3 length,J gene,V gene,CDR3 protein
13,TRBJ2-1,TRBV6-5,ASSPGTSGSYEQF
13,TRBJ2-1,TRBV29-1,SVGTSGSSYNEQF
14,TRBJ2-2,TRBV18,ASSPRRTGHTGELF
11,TRBJ1-5,TRBV6-1,ASCLSRNQPQH
12,TRBJ1-2,TRBV11-2,ASSLDGQGGGYT
11,TRBJ2-1,TRBV7-3,ASSLPPGGEQF
14,TRBJ2-7,TRBV18,ASSLRQPGQYVEQY
13,TRBJ1-1,TRBV19,ASSISGGGDTEAF
12,TRBJ1-1,TRBV11-2,ASSVTGMNTEAF
13,TRBJ1-3,TRBV18,ASSTGGSSGNTIY
11,TRBJ1-2,TRBV5-4,ASSFGQGEGYT
14,TRBJ2-7,TRBV19,ASSIVAGQGAGEQY
12,TRBJ2-7,TRBV5-1,ASSLGGRLAEQY
11,TRBJ1-1,TRBV2,ASSERGITEAF
12,TRBJ2-2,TRBV18,ASSSLGGPGELF
12,TRBJ2-5,TRBV30,AWSRWGGQETQY
16,TRBJ1-3,TRBV19,ASSMEAAVPFSGNTIY
13,TRBJ2-7,TRBV29-1,SVESREGSAGEQY
12,TRBJ2-7,TRBV2,ASSPSGRWYEQY
13,TRBJ2-1,TRBV6-5,ASSYARGSYNEQF
11,TRBJ1-1,TRBV6-1,ATPRGRNTEAF
13,TRBJ1-6,TRBV5-6,ASSLGLQKNSPLH
10,TRBJ2-2,TRBV9,ASSVRAGELF
10,TRBJ1-2,TRBV28,ASSLNRGGYT
12,TRBJ2-7,TRBV5-1,ASSLIPTAYEQY
16,TRBJ2-2,TRBV5-1,ASSSPTSGRINTGELF
13,TRBJ1-1,TRBV19,ASILSGVMNTEAF
12,TRBJ2-1,TRBV12-5,ASGSGTGVEEQF
13,TRBJ1-5,TRBV30,AWSRTSGSNQPQH
10,TRBJ1-1,TRBV10-2,ASMQGTAEAF
12,TRBJ2-7,TRBV30,AWSAQVGSYEQY
11,TRBJ2-5,TRBV6-1,ASTRTSAETQY
14,TRBJ2-1,TRBV18,ASSPSRDRAVYEQF
10,TRBJ2-7,TRBV29-1,SVARGPHEQY